The 15 T cell receptor beta chains below come from one sample, sequenced in a study of T cell clonotyping in hematopoietic cell transplantation. The method was immunoSEQ multiplex PCR; TCRdb's version includes in-frame clones alone and lacks a portion of them. Of about 8,100 clones in the sample, roughly 89% were seen once. The material was peripheral blood mononuclear cells, obtained at the time of graft-versus-host disease after allogeneic stem cell transplant. These receptors originate from a male patient between 55 and 70 years old who had an allogeneic stem cell transplant from a related donor, so the T cells may come from the graft donor. Some clones in this sample may be carry-over from other donors' samples.

V is TRBV4-1 and J is TRBJ2-3; 8 nucleotides agree with TRBD1. Germline CDR1 and CDR2: MGHRA and YSYEKL. The CDR3 is 15 amino acids. Germline trimming cut 8 bases from V and 5 bases from J; bases unmatched to any gene: 12. CDR3 sequence: CASAMGQVKGDTQYF. The CDR3 coding sequence is TGCGCCAGCGCTATGGGACAGGTAAAGGGAGATACGCAGTATTTT.

The V gene is TRBV2, the J gene TRBJ2-7, with TRBD1 matching over 8 bases. Germline V gene sequence: CDR1 SNHLY, CDR2 FYNNEI. After removal of 6 bases from V and 6 bases from J, the junction contained 7 bases not matched to a gene. This CDR3 is 13 amino acids long. CDR3 loop: CASRRGTGGEQYF. CDR3 nucleotide sequence: TGTGCCAGCAGGAGGGGGACAGGAGGCGAGCAGTACTTC.

The chain has TRBV2 and TRBJ2-1, with 9 bases that match TRBD1. The ends lost 6 bases at V and 8 bases at J; junction bases unmatched: 11. CDR1 SNHLY and CDR2 FYNNEI come from the germline V gene. The CDR3 spans 15 residues. The CDR3 spells CASRNTGGNWDEQFF. In DNA form, the CDR3 reads TGTGCCAGCAGAAATACAGGGGGCAATTGGGATGAGCAGTTCTTC.

V and J are TRBV25-1 and TRBJ1-2; perhaps TRBD1 as D (6 bases). The germline gives CDR1 MGHDK, CDR2 SYGVNS. CDR3 length: 14 amino acids. Between the trimmed V and J ends, which lost 4 bases and 4 bases, there was a span of 13 bases. The CDR3 bases are TGTGCCAGCAGTGGGGGACATCTTCTCTATGGCTACACCTTC. This gives the protein CASSGGHLLYGYTF.

The V call is TRBV18, the J call TRBJ2-7, with D perhaps matching TRBD1 (5 bases). Trimming pared 0 bases from V and 2 bases from J, leaving 11 bases between. CDR3 size: 15 residues. Germline V gene sequence: CDR1 KGHSH, CDR2 LQKENI. CDR3 sequence: CASSPPGEGAYEQYF. Written as DNA, the CDR3 is TGTGCCAGCTCACCACCGGGCGAAGGGGCCTACGAGCAGTACTTC. The full variable domain, its missing parts supplied by reference TRBV18 and TRBJ2-7, is NAGVMQNPRHLVRRRGQEARLRCSPMKGHSHVYWYRQLPEEGLKFMVYLQKENIIDESGMPKERFSAEFPKEGPSILRIQQVVRGDSAAYFCASSPPGEGAYEQYFGPGTRLTVT.

The CDR3 DNA sequence: TGTGCCAGCAGCTTGATGCCTCAGGGGGGGACTGAAGCTTTCTTT. Protein sequence: CASSLMPQGGTEAFF. The V and J genes are TRBV7-2 and TRBJ1-1, with 7 positions matching TRBD1. This CDR3 region has 15 residues. Germline CDR1 is SGHTA and CDR2 is FQGNSA. The V segment lost 3 bases and the J segment 5 bases; nucleotides outside the gene matches: 9.

This chain uses TRBV28 with TRBJ2-7, with D maybe TRBD1 (6 bases). Trimming stripped 6 bases from V and 5 bases from J, with 17 bases between. The germline V gene encodes CDR1 MDHEN and CDR2 SYDVKM. The CDR3 totals 14 residues. The CDR3 protein is CASRPTGVLHEQYF. In DNA form, the CDR3 reads TGTGCCAGCAGACCGACAGGTGTGCTACACGAGCAGTACTTC.

This rearrangement joins TRBV25-1 to TRBJ2-7; D is perhaps TRBD1 (5 bases). Germline V gives CDR1 MGHDK, CDR2 SYGVNS. The CDR3 sequence is 15 residues long. V was shortened by 3 bases and J by 3 bases, with 15 bases between the two germline ends. The CDR3, as DNA: TGTGCCAGCAGTGATCCGGCAGGGATAGGCTACGAGCAGTACTTC. This gives the protein CASSDPAGIGYEQYF.

The gene calls are TRBV4-1 and TRBJ1-5; D remains ambiguous. CDR3 length: 12 residues. Germline-derived CDR1 and CDR2 are MGHRA and YSYEKL. Trimming took off 3 bases at V and 3 bases at J, with 3 bases between the two ends. Here the CDR3 reads CASSHLNQPQHF. DNA of the CDR3: TGCGCCAGCAGCCATCTCAATCAGCCCCAGCATTTT.

The chain is built from TRBV7-3 and TRBJ2-2; 9 nucleotides match TRBD2. V trimming: 2 bases; J trimming: 8 bases; junction bases outside the gene matches: 6. Germline-derived CDR1 and CDR2 are SGHTA and FQGTGA. This CDR3 has 15 residues. This CDR3 reads CASSLPLAGTGELFF. The DNA for the CDR3 is TGTGCCAGCAGCTTACCGCTAGCGGGGACTGGGGAGCTGTTTTTT.

This clone was picked up one time. The rearrangement links TRBV27 to TRBJ1-2; TRBD1 is a possible D gene (5 bases). Germline lookup yields CDR1 MNHEY and CDR2 SMNVEV (reference sequence). The CDR3 contains 14 residues. V lost 2 bases to trimming and J lost 3 bases, with 10 bases between them. Here the CDR3 reads CASSLKGPYYGYTF. The CDR3 coding sequence is TGTGCCAGCAGTTTAAAGGGGCCATACTATGGCTACACCTTC.

The chain employs TRBV7-3 and TRBJ2-2; weak D call: TRBD1 (6 bases). The CDR3 consists of 16 residues. Deletions cut 5 bases from V and 1 base from J, with 14 bases between. Germline V gives CDR1 SGHTA, CDR2 FQGTGA. Here the CDR3 reads CASSKSGTQNTGELFF. The CDR3 DNA reads TGTGCCAGCAGCAAGTCCGGGACACAGAACACCGGGGAGCTGTTTTTT. Variable domain in full (rest from reference TRBV7-3 and TRBJ2-2): GAGVSQTPSNKVTEKGKYVELRCDPISGHTALYWYRQSLGQGPEFLIYFQGTGAADDSGLPNDRFFAVRPEGSVSTLKIQRTERGDSAVYLCASSKSGTQNTGELFFGEGSRLTVL.

The rearrangement uses TRBV7-9 and TRBJ1-2; 10 nucleotides line up with TRBD1. This CDR3 spans 16 amino acids. The germline V gene has CDR1 SEHNR and CDR2 FQNEAQ (reference sequence). The ends lost 2 bases at V and 7 bases at J; junction bases unmatched: 10. CDR3 in amino acids: CASSLLSGTGDPGYTF. The CDR3 DNA is TGTGCCAGCAGCTTACTTTCCGGGACAGGGGACCCTGGCTACACCTTC.

J is TRBJ2-4 and V is TRBV13; D is uncertain. This CDR3 spans 17 amino acids. Trimming took off 4 bases at V and 1 base at J, with 17 bases between the two ends. The V gene's germline CDR1 is PRHDT and CDR2 FYEKMQ (reference sequence). CDR3: CASSSTGRSRAKNIQYF. The DNA of the CDR3 is TGTGCCAGCAGCTCAACCGGCCGCTCGAGGGCCAAAAACATTCAGTACTTC.

The rearrangement uses TRBV28 and TRBJ1-2; no definite D call. Deletions cut 5 bases from V and 2 bases from J, with 15 bases between. In germline, CDR1 is MDHEN, CDR2 SYDVKM. This CDR3 comprises 15 residues. CDR3 loop: CASSRFVAENYGYTF. CDR3 DNA sequence: TGTGCCAGCAGTAGGTTTGTGGCAGAGAACTATGGCTACACCTTC.